This passage covers 26 T cell receptor beta chains from one sample sequenced in a study of identical twins. Each CDR3 protein is one row after TCRdb ran MiXCR on the 5' RACE reads. The table includes 500,000 or so distinct CDR3 sequences, roughly an eighth detected once. The data were also submitted as part of a second study, on yellow fever vaccine responses in identical twins.

Specimen: CD4+ T cells sorted from blood. The receptors shown here come from a woman younger than 35 in good health.

The table lists this clonotype with many counts. The chain has TRBV25-1 and TRBJ2-1; D possibly corresponds to TRBD1 (5 bases). V lost 4 bases and J lost 0, with 13 bases in between. Per the germline V gene, CDR1 is MGHDK and CDR2 is SYGVNS. The CDR3 is 16 residues long. For the CDR3, the DNA is TGTGCCAGCAGTGCTTTAGGGGATAGCTCCTACAATGAGCAGTTCTTC. Protein sequence: CASSALGDSSYNEQFF.

In this sample, this clonotype turned up a few times. The genes are TRBV7-9 and TRBJ2-3, with 9 bases that match TRBD1. This CDR3 has 15 residues. Trimming at V came to 4 bases and at J to 4 bases, leaving 6 bases not matched to a gene. Germline-derived CDR1 and CDR2 are SEHNR and FQNEAQ (reference sequence). DNA for the CDR3: TGTGCCAGCAGCTCATACAGGGGGCTAGCAGATACGCAGTATTTT. This translates into CASSSYRGLADTQYF.

This clonotype was seen a few times. The genes are TRBV20-1 and TRBJ1-2; D is possibly TRBD1 (6 bases). CDR1 DFQATT and CDR2 SNEGSKA come from the germline V gene (reference sequence). Trimming stripped 0 bases from V and 9 bases from J, with 20 bases between. The CDR3 consists of 15 residues. The DNA for the CDR3 is TGCAGTGCTAGAGAAGGCACAGGGTGGAGTGCGAGCTACACCTTC. It codes for CSAREGTGWSASYTF.

This clonotype was seen ten or more times. The chain recombines TRBV20-1 with TRBJ1-5, with 7 bases identical to TRBD1. Germline CDR1 is DFQATT and CDR2 is SNEGSKA (reference sequence). The CDR3 totals 13 residues. V was pared by 7 bases and J by 0 bases, with 3 bases of the junction left unmatched. The DNA of the CDR3 is TGCAGTGGCGGACAGGCTAGCAATCAGCCCCAGCATTTT. Translating it yields CSGGQASNQPQHF.

At least ten counts were recorded for this clonotype. The rearrangement links TRBV3-1 to TRBJ2-3; either TRBD1 or TRBD2 may supply D (5 bases each). The CDR3 extends over 15 amino acids. Germline-derived CDR1 and CDR2 are LGHDT and YNNKEL (reference sequence). V lost 1 base and J 4 bases, leaving 12 bases between the germline ends. The CDR3 DNA reads as TGTGCCAGCAGCCAAGGGCAGGGACGAGCAGATACGCAGTATTTT. Its protein product is CASSQGQGRADTQYF.

Ten or more counts support this clonotype. V and J are TRBV2 and TRBJ1-5; 8 nucleotides align to TRBD1. CDR3 length equals 14 residues. Germline V lookup: CDR1 SNHLY, CDR2 FYNNEI. Trimming took 6 bases from V and 4 from J; bases not matched to a gene: 5. The DNA for the CDR3 is TGTGCCAGCAGCCCTCGACAGGGGAATCAGCCCCAGCATTTT. The encoded protein is CASSPRQGNQPQHF.

Ten or more counts support this clonotype. The chain carries TRBV20-1 and TRBJ1-2, with TRBD1 as a possible D gene (6 bases). CDR1 DFQATT and CDR2 SNEGSKA come from the germline V gene (reference sequence). The CDR3 is made up of 12 amino acids. The germline V and J ends were trimmed by 3 bases and 2 bases, with 7 bases remaining between them. The CDR3 DNA reads as TGCAGTGCTAGTACAGGGAACTATGGCTACACCTTC. Amino acids: CSASTGNYGYTF.

CDR3 coding DNA: TGTGCCAGTAAGACCAGCTTAGCTTCCTACGAGCAGTACTTC. Protein: CASKTSLASYEQYF. The V and J genes are TRBV19 and TRBJ2-7, with D hard to call. The length of the CDR3 is 14 residues. V lost 7 bases and J 1 base, leaving 14 bases between the germline ends. Germline V CDR1 and CDR2: LNHDA, SQIVND (reference sequence). Full variable domain (remainder filled in from reference TRBV19 and TRBJ2-7): DGGITQSPKYLFRKEGQNVTLSCEQNLNHDAMYWYRQDPGQGLRLIYYSQIVNDFQKGDIAEGYSVSREKKESFPLTVTSAQKNPTAFYLCASKTSLASYEQYFGPGTRLTVT.

This clonotype is a singleton in its sample. This chain joins TRBV29-1 and TRBJ2-4, with 8 nucleotides matching TRBD1. Germline assignment: CDR1 SQVTM and CDR2 ANQGSEA. This CDR3 is built from 14 residues. The V segment lost 4 bases and the J segment 0 bases; nucleotides outside the gene matches: 2. CDR3 sequence (DNA): TGCAGCGTTGTCAGGGGGCTAGCCAAAAACATTCAGTACTTC. The encoded protein is CSVVRGLAKNIQYF.

The chain links TRBV5-1 to TRBJ2-1; the D gene is possibly TRBD2 (5 bases). Between the trimmed V and J ends, which lost 0 bases and 6 bases, there was a span of 10 bases. The V gene's germline CDR1 is SGHRS and CDR2 YFSETQ. The CDR3 is 14 amino acids. The CDR3: CASSLGVGGNEQFF. Here the CDR3 DNA reads TGCGCCAGCAGCTTGGGGGTCGGAGGCAATGAGCAGTTCTTC. Drawing the rest from reference TRBV5-1 and TRBJ2-1, the complete variable domain is KAGVTQTPRYLIKTRGQQVTLSCSPISGHRSVSWYQQTPGQGLQFLFEYFSETQRNKGNFPGRFSGRQFSNSRSEMNVSTLELGDSALYLCASSLGVGGNEQFFGPGTRLTVL.

Only a few counts were recorded for this clonotype. The chain carries TRBV15 and TRBJ2-3; 8 nucleotides match TRBD2. This CDR3 has 16 residues. Germline V gene data show CDR1 as LNHNV and CDR2 as YYDKDF (reference sequence). V was clipped by 0 bases and J by 0 bases; unmatched bases: 2. The CDR3 coding sequence is TGTGCCACCAGCAGAGATTTAGCGGGGAGCACAGATACGCAGTATTTT. Translating gives CATSRDLAGSTDTQYF. The variable domain in full, with the rest retrieved from reference TRBV15 and TRBJ2-3, is DAMVIQNPRYQVTQFGKPVTLSCSQTLNHNVMYWYQQKSSQAPKLLFHYYDKDFNNEADTPDNFQSRRPNTSFCFLDIRSPGLGDTAMYLCATSRDLAGSTDTQYFGPGTRLTVL.

Only a few counts were recorded for this clonotype. The V and J genes are TRBV3-1 and TRBJ2-1, with D maybe TRBD1 (5 bases). The CDR3 has 12 amino acids. The germline V gene has CDR1 LGHDT and CDR2 YNNKEL (reference sequence). V was shortened by 1 base and J by 8 bases, with 6 bases between the two germline ends. The CDR3 nucleotides read TGTGCCAGCAGCCAAGTAGGGGATGAGCAGTTCTTC. This gives the protein CASSQVGDEQFF.

The rearrangement joins TRBV28 to TRBJ2-7; D ambiguous. The CDR3 covers 12 residues. Trimming pared 8 bases from V and 3 bases from J, leaving 11 bases between. Germline CDR1 is MDHEN and CDR2 is SYDVKM. The CDR3 DNA is TGTGCCAGCCGGAGCGCCCGCTACGAGCAGTACTTC. Translated: CASRSARYEQYF.

This clonotype has a handful of counts. The chain has TRBV11-2 and TRBJ2-7; possibly TRBD1 for D (5 bases). The V end lost 1 base, the J end lost 3 bases, and 13 bases lay between the germline ends. CDR1 SGHAT and CDR2 FQNNGV come from the germline V gene. This CDR3 has 15 amino acids. The CDR3 DNA reads as TGTGCCAGCAGCTTAGGTGACAGTGAATACTACGAGCAGTACTTC. Residues: CASSLGDSEYYEQYF.

This clonotype has more than one count but fewer than ten. The chain is built from TRBV27 and TRBJ2-7; D not certain. This CDR3 is 13 amino acids long. The V gene's germline CDR1 is MNHEY and CDR2 SMNVEV (reference sequence). V was shortened by 7 bases and J by 0 bases, with 10 bases between the two germline ends. CDR3 residues: CASNVVSSYEQYF. CDR3 bases: TGTGCCAGCAACGTAGTGAGCTCCTACGAGCAGTACTTC.

With regard to this clonotype: The junction differs from germline at one of its ends, possibly a read error. The CDR3 sequence is CASSRQGPTWELFF. CDR3 in DNA: TGTGCCAGCAGCAGACAGGGACCCACCTGGGAGCTGTTTTTT. J is TRBJ2-2 and V is TRBV7-9; TRBD1 matches 7 bases. There are 14 residues in the CDR3. CDR1 and CDR2 (germline): SEHNR, FQNEAQ (reference sequence).

V usage is TRBV3-1 and J usage is TRBJ1-2; possible D gene TRBD1, 5 bases. This CDR3 is 16 amino acids long. CDR1 is LGHDT and CDR2 is YNNKEL in the germline V gene (reference sequence). The V gene lost 4 bases and the J gene lost 8 bases, with 23 bases spanning the gap. CDR3 in amino acids: CASSPTTRFGASGYTF. The CDR3 bases are TGTGCCAGCAGCCCCACCACCCGATTTGGGGCGAGCGGCTACACCTTC.

This clonotype was counted between two and nine times. The chain links TRBV12-3 or TRBV12-4 to TRBJ2-2; no firm D call. The CDR3 consists of 13 residues. V was cut by 1 base and J by 9 bases, with 9 bases left in between. CDR3 sequence (DNA): TGTGCCAGCAGTTTAGTTGGTAGCTGGGAGCTGTTTTTT. This gives the protein CASSLVGSWELFF.

The rearrangement links TRBV14 to TRBJ2-7; 9 nucleotides line up with TRBD2. The CDR3 has 15 residues. V gave up 3 bases and J gave up 6 bases; unmatched junction bases: 9. Looked up from germline, CDR1 is SGHDN and CDR2 is FVKESK. The CDR3 here is CASSQTAGGHGEQYF. The CDR3 DNA follows: TGTGCCAGCAGCCAGACAGCGGGAGGTCACGGCGAGCAGTACTTC. Complete variable domain (other parts from reference TRBV14 and TRBJ2-7): EAGVTQFPSHSVIEKGQTVTLRCDPISGHDNLYWYRRVMGKEIKFLLHFVKESKQDESGMPNNRFLAERTGGTYSTLKVQPAELEDSGVYFCASSQTAGGHGEQYFGPGTRLTVT.

This clonotype was observed many times. This sequence joins TRBV18 and TRBJ2-7; possibly TRBD1 for D (6 bases). Trimming shortened V by 4 bases and J by 3 bases, and 10 bases separated the two germline ends. The CDR3 consists of 13 residues. The germline gives CDR1 KGHSH, CDR2 LQKENI. The CDR3 is CASSQGHGYEQYF. The CDR3 nucleotides are TGTGCCAGCTCACAGGGACACGGCTACGAGCAGTACTTC.

This clonotype occurred many times. J is TRBJ2-7 and V is TRBV20-1; 11 nucleotides line up with TRBD2. CDR1 DFQATT and CDR2 SNEGSKA come from the germline V gene (reference sequence). The CDR3 is 14 residues long. Losses at the gene ends were 6 bases for V and 5 bases for J; bases not matched to a gene: 9. CDR3 amino acids: CSAQNSGGAHEQYF. For the CDR3, the DNA is TGCAGTGCCCAGAATAGCGGGGGGGCACACGAGCAGTACTTC.

This clonotype was recorded at least ten times. The V call is TRBV27, the J call TRBJ2-7; perhaps TRBD1 as D (5 bases). The CDR3 spans 14 residues. The V end lost 1 base, the J end lost 2 bases, and 9 bases lay between the germline ends. Germline V gives CDR1 MNHEY, CDR2 SMNVEV (reference sequence). The CDR3 DNA follows: TGTGCCAGCAGTTTATACAGGTTAGCCTACGAGCAGTACTTC. Its translation is CASSLYRLAYEQYF.

In its sample, this clonotype was seen a few times. The chain combines TRBV7-2 with TRBJ2-1; tentative D call: TRBD2 (6 bases). Germline V gene data show CDR1 as SGHTA and CDR2 as FQGNSA. This CDR3 comprises 15 residues. Trimming stripped 5 bases from V and 5 bases from J, with 16 bases between. The CDR3, as DNA: TGTGCCAGCAGCCCGTTGGGGGGATTTAACAATGAGCAGTTCTTC. This codes for CASSPLGGFNNEQFF. The variable domain in full, completed from reference TRBV7-2 and TRBJ2-1, reads GAGVSQSPSNKVTEKGKDVELRCDPISGHTALYWYRQSLGQGLEFLIYFQGNSAPDKSGLPSDRFSAERTGGSVSTLTIQRTQQEDSAVYLCASSPLGGFNNEQFFGPGTRLTVL.

The chain employs TRBV11-2 and TRBJ2-7; either TRBD1 or TRBD2 may supply D (5 bases each). Trimming pared 5 bases from V and 9 bases from J, leaving 26 bases between. The length of the CDR3 is 16 residues. Germline CDR1 is SGHAT and CDR2 is FQNNGV. As DNA, the CDR3 is TGTGCCAGCAGCCACGGTGGGACCCGAGATTTTAAAGGGCAGTACTTC. This gives the protein CASSHGGTRDFKGQYF.

This chain joins TRBV2 and TRBJ2-5, with 8 bases identical to TRBD1. V was pared by 2 bases and J by 3 bases, with 8 bases of the junction left unmatched. The CDR3 runs 16 residues. The germline CDR1 and CDR2 sequences are SNHLY and FYNNEI. CDR3 sequence: CASSELGRGREETQYF. DNA for the CDR3: TGTGCCAGCAGTGAATTGGGCAGGGGGCGCGAAGAGACCCAGTACTTC.

The V and J genes are TRBV3-1 and TRBJ2-1, with a possible D match to TRBD2 (5 bases). Germline assignment: CDR1 LGHDT and CDR2 YNNKEL (reference sequence). Deletions cut 11 bases from V and 0 bases from J, with 11 bases between. CDR3 length equals 13 residues. Here the CDR3 DNA reads TGTGCCTCCGAGGGCACCTCCTACAATGAGCAGTTCTTC. It translates to CASEGTSYNEQFF.